These 29 T cell receptor beta chains came from one sample sequenced in a study of T-cell memory formation after mild COVID-19. TCRdb reanalysed the 5' RACE reads using MiXCR and keeps one entry per CDR3 protein. The table has some 410,000 distinct CDR3 sequences, more than 20% seen once. The sample consisted of PBMCs or a T cell subset sorted from them (not recorded which). These receptors were collected from an adult woman who had mild COVID-19 (a few samples of this study predate the infection). Cell type and time point are not known.

The genes are TRBV11-2 and TRBJ2-2, with TRBD2 identical over 13 bases. From germline, CDR1 is SGHAT and CDR2 FQNNGV. The CDR3 has 21 residues. Losses at the gene ends were 6 bases for V and 0 bases for J; bases not matched to a gene: 16. This chain's CDR3 is CASRFTTGTSGTYANTGELFF. The CDR3 DNA reads TGTGCCAGCAGATTTACCACCGGGACTAGCGGGACGTACGCGAACACCGGGGAGCTGTTTTTT.

This chain connects TRBV5-1 to TRBJ1-1, with D hard to call. The germline V and J ends were trimmed by 3 bases and 2 bases, with 8 bases remaining between them. This CDR3 contains 13 residues. Germline CDR1 SGHRS, CDR2 YFSETQ. The CDR3 reads CASSWSINTEAFF. The DNA for the CDR3 is TGCGCCAGCAGCTGGAGCATAAACACTGAAGCTTTCTTT.

The chain has TRBV10-3 and TRBJ1-6, with a tentative D call TRBD1 (6 bases). The CDR3 runs to 13 residues. The V end was cut by 6 bases, the J end by 8 bases, with 11 bases between. Germline V CDR1 and CDR2: ENHRY, SYGVKD. The CDR3 loop reads CAIRRGTDSPLHF. The CDR3 DNA follows: TGTGCCATCAGAAGGGGGACGGATTCACCCCTCCACTTT.

V is TRBV20-1 and J is TRBJ2-3; D remains unclear. Deletions cut 6 bases from V and 0 bases from J, with 7 bases between. CDR3 length: 12 residues. CDR1 and CDR2 (germline): DFQATT, SNEGSKA (reference sequence). CDR3 protein: CSASLSTDTQYF. The CDR3 nucleotides are TGCAGTGCCAGCCTTAGCACAGATACGCAGTATTTT.

This chain connects TRBV7-9 to TRBJ2-7; 9 nucleotides match TRBD1. Trimming removed 3 bases from V and 2 bases from J; junction bases left unmatched: 5. CDR3 size: 15 residues. Germline V gene sequence: CDR1 SEHNR, CDR2 FQNEAQ (reference sequence). CDR3 DNA sequence: TGTGCCAGCAGCTTCGGGACAGGGCCTACCTACGAGCAGTACTTC. This codes for CASSFGTGPTYEQYF. The whole variable domain, remainder taken from reference TRBV7-9 and TRBJ2-7, is DTGVSQNPRHKITKRGQNVTFRCDPISEHNRLYWYRQTLGQGPEFLTYFQNEAQLEKSRLLSDRFSAERPKGSFSTLEIQRTEQGDSAMYLCASSFGTGPTYEQYFGPGTRLTVT.

V is TRBV30 and J is TRBJ1-6; D unclear. The germline V gene has CDR1 GTSNPN and CDR2 SVGIG (reference sequence). Trimming removed 2 bases at V and 4 bases at J, with 9 bases between. The CDR3 covers 14 residues. CDR3 coding DNA: TGTGCCTGGAGTCCCCGCCGGTATAATTCACCCCTCCACTTT. Encoded protein: CAWSPRRYNSPLHF. Based on the CDR3 plus reference TRBV30 and TRBJ1-6, the full variable domain is SQTIHQWPATLVQPVGSPLSLECTVEGTSNPNLYWYRQAAGRGLQLLFYSVGIGQISSEVPQNLSASRPQDRQFILSSKKLLLSDSGFYLCAWSPRRYNSPLHFGNGTRLTVT.

This clonotype was seen only a few times. In nucleotides, the CDR3 is TGTGCCTTCCTCTACGAGCAGTACTTC. Protein sequence: CAFLYEQYF. The genes are TRBV10-3 and TRBJ2-7; D unresolved. In germline, CDR1 is ENHRY, CDR2 SYGVKD. V was cut by 11 bases and J by 3 bases, with 5 bases left in between. The length of the CDR3 is 9 residues.

The chain combines TRBV11-2 with TRBJ2-3, with D uncertain. The CDR3 consists of 17 residues. In germline, CDR1 is SGHAT, CDR2 FQNNGV. Between the trimmed V and J ends, which lost 0 bases and 2 bases, there was a span of 15 bases. CDR3 nucleotides: TGTGCCAGCAGCTTAGATAGGTGGGGAAAAATCACAGATACGCAGTATTTT. Its translation: CASSLDRWGKITDTQYF.

This clonotype appeared a few times. This sequence joins TRBV6-6 and TRBJ1-6; the match to TRBD1 covers 7 bases. J lost 7 bases, V lost 0 bases, and 3 bases had no gene match. This CDR3 region has 15 residues. CDR1 MNHNY and CDR2 SVGAGI come from the germline V gene (reference sequence). Written as DNA, the CDR3 is TGTGCCAGCAGTTACTCAGAGGGGGCCAATTCACCCCTCCACTTT. Its protein product is CASSYSEGANSPLHF.

The chain links TRBV6-5 to TRBJ2-3; 8 bases match TRBD2. CDR1 is MNHEY and CDR2 is SVGAGI in the germline V gene. The length of the CDR3 is 14 residues. V shed 11 bases and J 2 bases; nucleotides not matched to a gene: 9. CDR3 protein: CAGGSGGVTDTQYF. The DNA for the CDR3 is TGTGCCGGCGGGAGCGGGGGAGTCACAGATACGCAGTATTTT.

This clonotype was seen more than once but under ten times. The rearrangement joins TRBV6-4 to TRBJ1-1, with D perhaps TRBD1 (5 bases). V was shortened by 4 bases and J by 2 bases, with 14 bases between the two germline ends. Germline lookup yields CDR1 MRHNA and CDR2 SNTAGT. The CDR3 loop spans 15 amino acids. The CDR3, as DNA: TGTGCCAGCAGTGGGGAGGCAGGGCCAAACACTGAAGCTTTCTTT. Translated: CASSGEAGPNTEAFF.

V is TRBV9 and J is TRBJ1-1, with D possibly TRBD1 on 5 matching bases. Trimming stripped 1 base from V and 1 base from J, with 11 bases between. This CDR3 comprises 15 residues. Germline CDR1 is SGDLS and CDR2 is YYNGEE. The CDR3 here is CASSVWRGENTEAFF. In DNA form, the CDR3 reads TGTGCCAGCAGCGTATGGCGGGGCGAGAACACTGAAGCTTTCTTT.

The genes are TRBV12-3 or TRBV12-4 and TRBJ1-5; D gene uncertain. V was trimmed by 6 bases and J by 3 bases, leaving 12 bases between them. The CDR3 sequence is 14 residues long. The CDR3 sequence is CASSHGSLNQPQHF. As DNA, the CDR3 is TGTGCCAGCAGCCACGGCAGCCTCAATCAGCCCCAGCATTTT.

In this sample, this clonotype turned up a few times. J is TRBJ2-7 and V is TRBV6-6; 10 bases fit TRBD2. The CDR3 is 16 residues long. Germline assignment: CDR1 MNHNY and CDR2 SVGAGI (reference sequence). V was clipped by 6 bases and J by 5 bases; unmatched bases: 13. CDR3 nucleotide sequence: TGTGCCAGCAGAAGGACGCTCCTAGCGGGAGATGACGAGCAGTACTTC. It is translated as CASRRTLLAGDDEQYF.

The V gene is TRBV10-3, the J gene TRBJ2-1; 10 nucleotides align to TRBD2. Germline CDR1 ENHRY, CDR2 SYGVKD. The CDR3 covers 12 residues. Trimming at V came to 4 bases and at J to 15 bases, leaving 6 bases not matched to a gene. The CDR3 region is CAISAAGGGSFF. CDR3 bases: TGTGCCATCAGTGCAGCGGGAGGGGGTTCGTTCTTC.

CDR3 DNA sequence: TGTGCCAGCAGCCGAACTAGCGGATACACAGATACGCAGTATTTT. It encodes CASSRTSGYTDTQYF. The V gene is TRBV7-8, the J gene TRBJ2-3, with 8 bases matching TRBD2. Trimming took 5 bases from V and 2 from J; bases not matched to a gene: 6. The CDR3 extends over 15 amino acids. Germline CDR1 SGHVS, CDR2 FQNEAQ.

This clonotype occurred once. The genes are TRBV7-3 and TRBJ2-4; TRBD2 matches at 9 bases. The CDR3 is 15 amino acids. V lost 4 bases to trimming and J lost 9 bases; unmatched junction nucleotides: 10. CDR1 and CDR2 from the germline V gene are SGHTA and FQGTGA. The CDR3 here is CASSSSGSGRGIQYF. The CDR3 nucleotides read TGTGCCAGCAGCTCCTCTGGTAGCGGGAGAGGCATTCAGTACTTC. Looking up the rest from reference TRBV7-3 and TRBJ2-4 gives the full variable domain: GAGVSQTPSNKVTEKGKYVELRCDPISGHTALYWYRQSLGQGPEFLIYFQGTGAADDSGLPNDRFFAVRPEGSVSTLKIQRTERGDSAVYLCASSSSGSGRGIQYFGAGTRLSVL.

The chain links TRBV19 to TRBJ1-6; perhaps TRBD1 as D (6 bases). Looked up from germline, CDR1 is LNHDA and CDR2 is SQIVND (reference sequence). The CDR3 length is 15 residues. V was cut by 5 bases and J by 5 bases, with 13 bases left in between. Written as DNA, the CDR3 is TGTGCCAGTAGTTCAAACACAGGGCATAATTCACCCCTCCACTTT. Translated: CASSSNTGHNSPLHF.

This clonotype was seen a few times. The chain joins TRBV5-1 to TRBJ2-1, with 9 bases fitting TRBD1. Per germline, CDR1 SGHRS and CDR2 YFSETQ. Trimming cost V 4 bases and J 9 bases; bases outside gene matches: 14. The CDR3 length is 16 residues. The CDR3 DNA is TGCGCCAGCAGCCCGATTCCCGGGACAGGGCTGGTTGAGCAGTTCTTC. Its translation is CASSPIPGTGLVEQFF.

The genes are TRBV6-5 and TRBJ2-1; 7 positions agree with TRBD2. There are 15 residues in the CDR3. V lost 2 bases, J lost 3 bases, and 4 bases stayed unmatched. The germline V gene encodes CDR1 MNHEY and CDR2 SVGAGI. The CDR3 is CASSYQRDGYNEQFF. The CDR3 DNA follows: TGTGCCAGCAGTTACCAGCGGGACGGCTACAATGAGCAGTTCTTC.

This clonotype came up many times. The chain recombines TRBV5-1 with TRBJ1-1, with D tentatively TRBD1 (6 bases). CDR1 is SGHRS and CDR2 is YFSETQ in the germline V gene. V was shortened by 1 base and J by 3 bases, with 13 bases between the two germline ends. The CDR3 loop spans 15 amino acids. The CDR3 reads CASSLSRRTDTEAFF. The CDR3 nucleotides are TGCGCCAGCAGCTTGTCCAGACGGACAGACACTGAAGCTTTCTTT.

This clonotype was seen a handful of times. The V gene is TRBV6-1, the J gene TRBJ2-1; 13 nucleotides line up with TRBD2. The CDR3 is 16 amino acids. The V segment lost 5 bases and the J segment 8 bases; nucleotides outside the gene matches: 9. Germline CDR1 and CDR2: MNHNS and SASEGT. Here the CDR3 DNA reads TGTGCCAGCAGTCACTCCGGGACTAGCGGGATTGATGAGCAGTTCTTC. As protein: CASSHSGTSGIDEQFF.

A single count supports this clonotype. One junction end disagrees with the germline gene, perhaps due to a read error. V and J are TRBV6-1 and TRBJ2-2, with D possibly TRBD1 on 6 matching bases. CDR3 size: 13 residues. Looked up from germline, CDR1 is MNHNS and CDR2 is SASEGT. The CDR3 loop is CASSDQGSGELIF. The CDR3 nucleotides read TGTGCCAGCAGTGACCAGGGGTCCGGGGAGCTGATTTTT.

The table lists this clonotype with a few counts. V and J are TRBV12-3 or TRBV12-4 and TRBJ2-3, with D possibly TRBD2 on 5 matching bases. The CDR3 loop spans 14 amino acids. V lost 9 bases and J 2 bases, leaving 15 bases between the germline ends. This CDR3 is CASDWGVNTDTQYF. The CDR3 DNA follows: TGTGCCAGTGACTGGGGAGTGAACACAGATACGCAGTATTTT.

The chain recombines TRBV18 with TRBJ1-1; D gene ambiguous. The germline gives CDR1 KGHSH, CDR2 LQKENI. Trimming shortened V by 5 bases and J by 2 bases, and 12 bases separated the two germline ends. The CDR3 sequence is 14 residues long. CDR3 amino acids: CASSVSRENTEAFF. CDR3 sequence (DNA): TGTGCCAGCTCAGTCTCTAGGGAAAACACTGAAGCTTTCTTT.

This clonotype has a handful of counts. This chain connects TRBV5-1 to TRBJ1-6, with TRBD1 matching over 7 bases. The CDR3 has 14 amino acids. Germline CDR1 SGHRS, CDR2 YFSETQ. J was trimmed by 7 bases and V by 7 bases; bases with no gene match: 8. The chain's CDR3 is CASRPGTANSPLHF. The CDR3 DNA reads as TGCGCCAGCCGCCCGGGGACAGCAAATTCACCCCTCCACTTT. Complete variable domain (other parts from reference TRBV5-1 and TRBJ1-6): KAGVTQTPRYLIKTRGQQVTLSCSPISGHRSVSWYQQTPGQGLQFLFEYFSETQRNKGNFPGRFSGRQFSNSRSEMNVSTLELGDSALYLCASRPGTANSPLHFGNGTRLTVT.

This chain links TRBV7-3 with TRBJ2-3, with 10 bases matching TRBD2. This CDR3 comprises 15 residues. Germline loops: CDR1 SGHTA, CDR2 FQGTGA. The ends lost 5 bases at V and 2 bases at J; junction bases unmatched: 4. The CDR3 coding sequence is TGTGCCAGCAGCGGAAGCGGGGGGGCCACAGATACGCAGTATTTT. Its translation: CASSGSGGATDTQYF. Full variable domain (missing parts from reference TRBV7-3 and TRBJ2-3): GAGVSQTPSNKVTEKGKYVELRCDPISGHTALYWYRQSLGQGPEFLIYFQGTGAADDSGLPNDRFFAVRPEGSVSTLKIQRTERGDSAVYLCASSGSGGATDTQYFGPGTRLTVL.

This clonotype has at least ten counts. The CDR3 region is CAISEILGYYGYTF. The CDR3 DNA follows: TGTGCCATCAGTGAGATCCTTGGATACTATGGCTACACCTTC. The chain recombines TRBV10-3 with TRBJ1-2; D is undetermined. V was pared by 2 bases and J by 3 bases, with 10 bases between. Germline loops: CDR1 ENHRY, CDR2 SYGVKD. This CDR3 comprises 14 residues.

The gene calls are TRBV6-5 and TRBJ1-5, with a possible D match to TRBD1 (6 bases). The CDR3 is 15 residues long. Trimming stripped 4 bases from V and 7 bases from J, with 17 bases between. Germline V lookup: CDR1 MNHEY, CDR2 SVGAGI. Here the CDR3 DNA reads TGTGCCAGCAGTTCCCGAGCGACAGGTGACCAGCCCCAGCATTTT. Protein product: CASSSRATGDQPQHF.